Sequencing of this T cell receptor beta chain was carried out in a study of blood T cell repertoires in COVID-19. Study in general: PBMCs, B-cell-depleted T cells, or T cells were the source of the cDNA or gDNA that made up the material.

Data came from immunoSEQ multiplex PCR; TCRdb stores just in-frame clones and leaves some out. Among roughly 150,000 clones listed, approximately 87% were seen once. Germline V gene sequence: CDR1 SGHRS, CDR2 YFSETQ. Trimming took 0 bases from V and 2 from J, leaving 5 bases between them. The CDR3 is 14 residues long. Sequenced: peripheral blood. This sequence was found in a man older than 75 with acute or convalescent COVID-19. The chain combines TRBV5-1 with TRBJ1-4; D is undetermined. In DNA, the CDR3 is TGCGCCAGCAGCTTGGGTACTACTAATGAAAAACTGTTTTTT. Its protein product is CASSLGTTNEKLFF.